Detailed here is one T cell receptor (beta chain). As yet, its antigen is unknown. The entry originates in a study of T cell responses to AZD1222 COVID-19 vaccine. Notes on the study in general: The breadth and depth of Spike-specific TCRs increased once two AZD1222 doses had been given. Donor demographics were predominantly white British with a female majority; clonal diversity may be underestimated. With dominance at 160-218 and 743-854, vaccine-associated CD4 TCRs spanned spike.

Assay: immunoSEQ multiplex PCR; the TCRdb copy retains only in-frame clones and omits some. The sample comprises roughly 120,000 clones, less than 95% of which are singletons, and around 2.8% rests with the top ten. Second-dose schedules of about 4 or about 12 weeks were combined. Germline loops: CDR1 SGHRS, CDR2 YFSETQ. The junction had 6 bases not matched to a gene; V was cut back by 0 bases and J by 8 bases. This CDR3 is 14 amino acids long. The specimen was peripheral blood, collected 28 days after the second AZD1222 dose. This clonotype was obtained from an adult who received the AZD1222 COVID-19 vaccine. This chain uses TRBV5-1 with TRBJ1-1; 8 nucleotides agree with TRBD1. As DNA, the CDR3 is TGCGCCAGCAGCTTGGCCTCCGGGACAGGCGAAGCTTTCTTT. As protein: CASSLASGTGEAFF.